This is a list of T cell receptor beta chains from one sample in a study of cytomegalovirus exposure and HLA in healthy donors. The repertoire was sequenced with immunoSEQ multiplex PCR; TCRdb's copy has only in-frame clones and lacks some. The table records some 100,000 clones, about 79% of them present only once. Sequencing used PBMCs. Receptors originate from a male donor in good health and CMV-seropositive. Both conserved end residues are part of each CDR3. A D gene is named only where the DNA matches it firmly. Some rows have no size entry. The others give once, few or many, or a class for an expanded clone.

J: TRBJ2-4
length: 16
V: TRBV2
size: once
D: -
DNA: TGTGCCAGCAGTGACCGAGACAGCTTAGCCAAAAACATTCAGTACTTC
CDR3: CASSDRDSLAKNIQYF

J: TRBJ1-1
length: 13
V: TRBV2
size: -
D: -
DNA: TGTGCCAGCAGTGACGGGGGGAACACTGAAGCTTTCTTT
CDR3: CASSDGGNTEAFF

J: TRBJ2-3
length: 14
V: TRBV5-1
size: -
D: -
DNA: TGCGCCAGCAGCTTCCCGTATAGAGCAGATACGCAGTATTTT
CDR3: CASSFPYRADTQYF

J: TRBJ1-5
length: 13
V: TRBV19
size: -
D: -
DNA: TGTGCCACTACAGGTTTGAGCAATCAGCCCCAGCATTTT
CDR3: CATTGLSNQPQHF

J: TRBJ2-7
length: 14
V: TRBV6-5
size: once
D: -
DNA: TGTGCCAGCAGTCCGGGGGACAGTTCCTACGAGCAGTACTTC
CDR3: CASSPGDSSYEQYF

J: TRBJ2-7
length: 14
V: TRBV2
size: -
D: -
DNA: TGTGCCAGCAGTCAATATGCCCCTAAGAATGAGCAGTACTTC
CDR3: CASSQYAPKNEQYF

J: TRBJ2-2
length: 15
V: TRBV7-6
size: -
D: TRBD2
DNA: TGTGCCAGCGCTCCGGGACTAGCGGACACCGGGGAGCTGTTTTTT
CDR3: CASAPGLADTGELFF

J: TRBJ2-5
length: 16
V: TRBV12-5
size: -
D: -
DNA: TGTGCTAGTGGTTTTATTAATCAGGGGTTCGGAGAGACCCAGTACTTC
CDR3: CASGFINQGFGETQYF

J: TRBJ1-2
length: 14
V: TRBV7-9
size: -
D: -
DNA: TGTGCCAGCAGCTTACTTCTTCAACTAGGCGGCTACACCTTC
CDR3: CASSLLLQLGGYTF

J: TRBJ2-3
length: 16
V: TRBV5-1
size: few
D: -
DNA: TGCGCCAGCAGCCCCCAATGGGCCATCAGCACAGATACGCAGTATTTT
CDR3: CASSPQWAISTDTQYF

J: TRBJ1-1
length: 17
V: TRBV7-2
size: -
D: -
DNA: TGTGCCAGCAGCTCCTCCCCTTTTAGAGGGCTGAACACTGAAGCTTTCTTT
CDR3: CASSSSPFRGLNTEAFF

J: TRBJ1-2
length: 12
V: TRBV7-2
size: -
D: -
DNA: TGTGCCAGCAGCTTAGGGAGCTATGGCTACACCTTC
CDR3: CASSLGSYGYTF

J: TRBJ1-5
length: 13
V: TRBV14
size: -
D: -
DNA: TGTGCCAGCAGCCAATTCGGCGGCCAGCCCCAGCATTTT
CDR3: CASSQFGGQPQHF

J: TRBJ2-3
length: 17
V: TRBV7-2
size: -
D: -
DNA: TGTGCCAGCAGCCTTCAGGGCTCCGGGACTAGCACAGATACGCAGTATTTT
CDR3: CASSLQGSGTSTDTQYF

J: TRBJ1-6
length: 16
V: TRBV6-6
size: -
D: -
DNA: TGTGCCAGCAGTTACTCGACAGGAGCCTATAATTCACCCCTCCACTTT
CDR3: CASSYSTGAYNSPLHF

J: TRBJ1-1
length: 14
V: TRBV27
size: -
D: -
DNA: TGTGCCAGCAGTTCCCTCGGGGAGAACACTGAAGCTTTCTTT
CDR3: CASSSLGENTEAFF

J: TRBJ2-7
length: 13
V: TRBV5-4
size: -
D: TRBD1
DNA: TGTGCCAGCAGCCCGGGACAGTGGCACGAGCAGTACTTC
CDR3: CASSPGQWHEQYF

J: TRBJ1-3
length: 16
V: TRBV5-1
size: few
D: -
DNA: TGCGCCAGCAGCCCGGACACAATTCGGCCTGGAAACACCATATATTTT
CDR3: CASSPDTIRPGNTIYF

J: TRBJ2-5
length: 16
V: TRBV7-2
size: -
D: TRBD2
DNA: TGTGCCAGCAGCTTCCCAGCGGGGGGTAACCAACAGACCCAGTACTTC
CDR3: CASSFPAGGNQQTQYF

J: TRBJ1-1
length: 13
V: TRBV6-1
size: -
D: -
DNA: TGTGCCAGCAGACTACACAAGAACACTGAAGCTTTCTTT
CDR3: CASRLHKNTEAFF

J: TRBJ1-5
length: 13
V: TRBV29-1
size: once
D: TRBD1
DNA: TGCAGCGTGGGGACAGGCGGCAATCAGCCCCAGCATTTT
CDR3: CSVGTGGNQPQHF

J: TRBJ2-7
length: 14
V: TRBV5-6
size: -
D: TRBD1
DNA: TGTGCCAGCGGACAGGACCCAGACTCCTACGAGCAGTACTTC
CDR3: CASGQDPDSYEQYF

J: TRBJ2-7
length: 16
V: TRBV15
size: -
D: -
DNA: TGTGCCACCAGCAGAGCCCCGGGGAGGTCATCCTACGAGCAGTACTTC
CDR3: CATSRAPGRSSYEQYF

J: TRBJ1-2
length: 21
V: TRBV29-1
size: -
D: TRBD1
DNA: TGCAGCGTTGAAGATCTGGTGTTTCGTCCCGGGACAGGGGGCAATAACTATGGCTACACCTTC
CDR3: CSVEDLVFRPGTGGNNYGYTF

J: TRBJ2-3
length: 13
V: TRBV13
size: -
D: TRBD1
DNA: TGTGCCAGCAGCGGGCAACAGGGGGCTACGCAGTATTTT
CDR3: CASSGQQGATQYF

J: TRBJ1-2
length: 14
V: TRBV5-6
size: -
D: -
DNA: TGTGCCAGCCAGACCTCAACAGGGAACTATGGCTACACCTTC
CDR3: CASQTSTGNYGYTF

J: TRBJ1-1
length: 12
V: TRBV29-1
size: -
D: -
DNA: TGCAGCGTTGTTAGGGGGAACACTGAAGCTTTCTTT
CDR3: CSVVRGNTEAFF

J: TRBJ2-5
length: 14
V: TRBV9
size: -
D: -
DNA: TGTGCCAGCAGCCCCGACGAAGCGAGGGAGACCCAGTACTTC
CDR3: CASSPDEARETQYF

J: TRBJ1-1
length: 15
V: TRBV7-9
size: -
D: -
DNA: TGTGCCAGCAGCTTAGCGTTGACAGAGAACACTGAAGCTTTCTTT
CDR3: CASSLALTENTEAFF

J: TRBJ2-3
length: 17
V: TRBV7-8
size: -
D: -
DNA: TGTGCCAGCAGCTCCCGACAGGGGAGGGTTGGCACAGATACGCAGTATTTT
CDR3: CASSSRQGRVGTDTQYF

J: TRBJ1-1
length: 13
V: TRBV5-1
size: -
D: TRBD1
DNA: TGCGCCAGCAGCACAGGGGGAAACACTGAAGCTTTCTTT
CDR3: CASSTGGNTEAFF

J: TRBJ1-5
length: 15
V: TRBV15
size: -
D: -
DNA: TGTGCCACCAGCAGAGATATAGGGAGTCCAAAGCCCCAGCATTTT
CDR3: CATSRDIGSPKPQHF

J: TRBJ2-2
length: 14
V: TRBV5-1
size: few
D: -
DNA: TGCGCCAGCAGCTTGCTGGGAGACACCGGGGAGCTGTTTTTT
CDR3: CASSLLGDTGELFF

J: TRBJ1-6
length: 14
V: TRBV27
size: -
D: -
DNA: TGTGCCAGCAGTTTTAGGGGTCGAAATTCACCCCTCCACTTT
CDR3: CASSFRGRNSPLHF

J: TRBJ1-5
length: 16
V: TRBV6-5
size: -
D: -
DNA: TGTGCCAGCAGTTACTCGTACGGTAATAGCAATCAGCCCCAGCATTTT
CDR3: CASSYSYGNSNQPQHF

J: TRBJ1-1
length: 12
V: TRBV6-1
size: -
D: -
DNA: TGTGCCAGCAACTGGGGGGACACTGAAGCTTTCTTT
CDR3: CASNWGDTEAFF

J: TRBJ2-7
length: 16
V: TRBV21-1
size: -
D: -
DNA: TGTGCCAGCAGCCCACGGACTAGCGGGGGGCACTACGAGCAGTACTTC
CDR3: CASSPRTSGGHYEQYF

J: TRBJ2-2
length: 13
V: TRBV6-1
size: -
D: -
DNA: TGTGCCAGCACCCGAGGGGGAACCGGGGAGCTGTTTTTT
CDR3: CASTRGGTGELFF

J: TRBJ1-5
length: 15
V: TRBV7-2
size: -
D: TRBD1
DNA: TGTGCCAGCAGCGCGGGACAGGGCGGCAATCAGCCCCAGCATTTT
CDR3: CASSAGQGGNQPQHF

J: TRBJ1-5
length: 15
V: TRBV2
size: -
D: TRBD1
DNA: TGTGCCAGCAGTGGGGGGGACAGCAGCAATCAGCCCCAGCATTTT
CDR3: CASSGGDSSNQPQHF

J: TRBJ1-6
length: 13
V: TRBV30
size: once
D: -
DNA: TGTGCCTTTAGGCAGGGGTTGAATTCACCCCTCCACTTT
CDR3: CAFRQGLNSPLHF

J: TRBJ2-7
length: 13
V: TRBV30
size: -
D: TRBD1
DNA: TGTGCCTGGACCTTGGACAGGGTGAACGAGCAGTACTTC
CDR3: CAWTLDRVNEQYF

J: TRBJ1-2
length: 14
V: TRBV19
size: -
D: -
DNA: TGTGCCAGTACCCAGGCGGGGGCTAACTATGGCTACACCTTC
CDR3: CASTQAGANYGYTF

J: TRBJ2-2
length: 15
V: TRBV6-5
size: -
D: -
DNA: TGTGCCAGCAGTTATAGTGTCCAGCGAACCGGGGAGCTGTTTTTT
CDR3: CASSYSVQRTGELFF

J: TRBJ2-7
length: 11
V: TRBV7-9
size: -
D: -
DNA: TGTGCCAGCAGCTTACAGGGCGAGCAGTACTTC
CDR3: CASSLQGEQYF

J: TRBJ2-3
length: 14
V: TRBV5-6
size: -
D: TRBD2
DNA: TGTGCCAGCAGTAAGCGGGGGGGCACAGATACGCAGTATTTT
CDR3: CASSKRGGTDTQYF

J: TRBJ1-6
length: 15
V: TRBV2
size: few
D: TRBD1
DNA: TGTGCCAGCAGTGAGTGGGACAGGGTTAATTCACCCCTCCACTTT
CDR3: CASSEWDRVNSPLHF

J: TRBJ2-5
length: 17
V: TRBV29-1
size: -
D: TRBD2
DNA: TGCAGCGTTGGGGGGACTAGCGGGGGGACCTGGGGGGAGACCCAGTACTTC
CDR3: CSVGGTSGGTWGETQYF

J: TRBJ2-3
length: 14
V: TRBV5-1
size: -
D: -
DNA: TGCGCCAGCAGCTTGGGACAGCCCACAGATACGCAGTATTTT
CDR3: CASSLGQPTDTQYF

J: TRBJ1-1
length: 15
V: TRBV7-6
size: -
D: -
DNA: TGTGCCGGCAGCTTAATCGGCGGGAAGAACACTGAAGCTTTCTTT
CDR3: CAGSLIGGKNTEAFF

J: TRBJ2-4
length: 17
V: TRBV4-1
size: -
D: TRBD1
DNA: TGCGCCAGCAGCCATCCCCCAATGATAGGGGGCGGAGGCATTCAGTACTTC
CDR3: CASSHPPMIGGGGIQYF

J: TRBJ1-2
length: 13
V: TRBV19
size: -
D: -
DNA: TGTGCCAGTAGTGCTCGCAGGGCTGGGGGCTACACCTTC
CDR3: CASSARRAGGYTF

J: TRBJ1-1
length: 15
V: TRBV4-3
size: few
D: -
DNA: TGCGCCAGCAGCCTCTCAGGGCGTTTGAACACTGAAGCTTTCTTT
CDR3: CASSLSGRLNTEAFF

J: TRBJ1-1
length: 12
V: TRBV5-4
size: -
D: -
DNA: TGTGCCAGCAGCCAGACCGGGGGGGAAGCTTTCTTT
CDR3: CASSQTGGEAFF

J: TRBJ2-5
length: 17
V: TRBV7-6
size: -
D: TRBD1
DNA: TGTGCCAGCAGCTTATTATGGACAGGTACACACCAAGAGACCCAGTACTTC
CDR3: CASSLLWTGTHQETQYF